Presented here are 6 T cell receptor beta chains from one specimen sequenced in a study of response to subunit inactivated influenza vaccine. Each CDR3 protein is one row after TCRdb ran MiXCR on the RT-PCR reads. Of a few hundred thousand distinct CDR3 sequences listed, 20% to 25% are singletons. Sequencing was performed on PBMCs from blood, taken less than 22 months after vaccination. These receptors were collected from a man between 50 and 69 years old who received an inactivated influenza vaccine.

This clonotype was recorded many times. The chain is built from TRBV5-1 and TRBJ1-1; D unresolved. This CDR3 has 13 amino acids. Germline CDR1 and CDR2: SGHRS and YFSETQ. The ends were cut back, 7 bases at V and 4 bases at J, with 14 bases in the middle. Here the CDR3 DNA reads TGCGCCAGCGCCGTCGGTGGGAGCACTGAAGCTTTCTTT. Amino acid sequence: CASAVGGSTEAFF.

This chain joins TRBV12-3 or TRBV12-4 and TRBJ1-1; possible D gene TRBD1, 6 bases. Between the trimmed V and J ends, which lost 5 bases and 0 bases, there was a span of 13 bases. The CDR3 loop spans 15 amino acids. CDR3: CASSRDTLMNTEAFF. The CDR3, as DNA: TGTGCCAGCAGTCGGGACACCCTCATGAACACTGAAGCTTTCTTT.

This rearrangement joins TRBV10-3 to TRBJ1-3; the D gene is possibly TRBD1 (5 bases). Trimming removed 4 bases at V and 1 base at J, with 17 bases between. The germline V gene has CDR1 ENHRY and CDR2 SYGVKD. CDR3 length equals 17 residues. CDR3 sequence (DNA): TGTGCCATCAGTGGCAACCCGACAGTCCGATCTGGAAACACCATATATTTT. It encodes CAISGNPTVRSGNTIYF.

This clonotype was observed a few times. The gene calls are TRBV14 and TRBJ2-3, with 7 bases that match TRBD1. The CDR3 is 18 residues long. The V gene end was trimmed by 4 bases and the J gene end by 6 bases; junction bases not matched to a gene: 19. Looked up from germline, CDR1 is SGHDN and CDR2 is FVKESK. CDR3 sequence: CASSPTPTTNRGMDTQYF. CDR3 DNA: TGTGCCAGCAGCCCGACCCCAACGACCAACAGGGGCATGGATACGCAGTATTTT. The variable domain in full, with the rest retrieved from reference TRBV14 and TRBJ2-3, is EAGVTQFPSHSVIEKGQTVTLRCDPISGHDNLYWYRRVMGKEIKFLLHFVKESKQDESGMPNNRFLAERTGGTYSTLKVQPAELEDSGVYFCASSPTPTTNRGMDTQYFGPGTRLTVL.

CDR3 sequence: CAISESMSVGEKLFF. DNA of the CDR3: TGTGCCATCAGTGAGTCGATGTCAGTTGGTGAAAAACTGTTTTTT. V usage is TRBV10-3 and J usage is TRBJ1-4, with no clear D. Looked up from germline, CDR1 is ENHRY and CDR2 is SYGVKD. This CDR3 contains 15 residues. V shed 0 bases and J shed 7 bases, with 12 bases lying between them.

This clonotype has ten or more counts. As DNA, the CDR3 is TGTGCCAGCTCACCAAAGGGGACTAGAGGTGAAAAACTGTTTTTT. Translation: CASSPKGTRGEKLFF. The chain links TRBV18 to TRBJ1-4; D may be TRBD1 (5 bases). Germline lookup yields CDR1 KGHSH and CDR2 LQKENI. The CDR3 runs 15 residues. Trimming took 2 bases from V and 7 from J, leaving 14 bases between them.